These 17 T cell receptor beta chains were all obtained from the same sample, sequenced in a study of T-cell memory formation after mild COVID-19. TCRdb independently ran MiXCR on the 5' RACE reads; one entry per CDR3 protein. The sample contains about 200,000 distinct CDR3 sequences, about 16% of which appear only once. Sequencing input: PBMCs or a T cell subset sorted from them (not recorded which). The receptors here all came from an adult woman who had mild COVID-19 (a few samples of this study predate the infection). Cell type and time point are not known.

The chain has TRBV5-1 and TRBJ2-5; 9 bases align to TRBD2. V was pared by 0 bases and J by 3 bases, with 6 bases of the junction left unmatched. The CDR3 covers 16 residues. Germline V gene sequence: CDR1 SGHRS, CDR2 YFSETQ. The CDR3: CASSLGGSGGEETQYF. CDR3 DNA sequence: TGCGCCAGCAGCTTGGGCGGTAGCGGGGGCGAAGAGACCCAGTACTTC.

This clonotype was seen many times. This rearrangement joins TRBV7-2 to TRBJ1-2; TRBD1 matches at 7 bases. CDR3 size: 16 residues. The ends lost 5 bases at V and 4 bases at J; junction bases unmatched: 13. Germline V CDR1 and CDR2: SGHTA, FQGNSA. The CDR3 coding sequence is TGTGCCAGCAGCGCTGCCGGGACAGCCAGATCCTATGGCTACACCTTC. Amino acid sequence: CASSAAGTARSYGYTF.

This clonotype was recorded a few times. V usage is TRBV7-2 and J usage is TRBJ1-4; possibly TRBD1 for D (6 bases). CDR3 length: 15 amino acids. V dropped 4 bases and J dropped 0 bases, with 9 bases sitting between them. Germline V gives CDR1 SGHTA, CDR2 FQGNSA. The CDR3 region is CASSSDSATNEKLFF. Written as DNA, the CDR3 is TGTGCCAGCAGCTCGGACAGCGCAACTAATGAAAAACTGTTTTTT.

This clonotype was counted a few times. The chain is built from TRBV5-1 and TRBJ2-7; no reliable D call. CDR3 length: 16 residues. Germline V gives CDR1 SGHRS, CDR2 YFSETQ. Deletions cut 1 base from V and 7 bases from J, with 21 bases between. CDR3 sequence: CASSLTVLAGQVEQYF. In DNA form, the CDR3 reads TGCGCCAGCAGCTTGACAGTTTTAGCCGGCCAAGTGGAGCAGTACTTC.

This rearrangement joins TRBV20-1 to TRBJ2-3, with 8 bases fitting TRBD2. The V gene end was trimmed by 6 bases and the J gene end by 5 bases; junction bases not matched to a gene: 7. Germline lookup yields CDR1 DFQATT and CDR2 SNEGSKA (reference sequence). The CDR3 covers 13 residues. The CDR3 spells CSASSGRIDTQYF. DNA for the CDR3: TGCAGTGCGTCGAGCGGGAGAATAGATACGCAGTATTTT.

This clonotype turned up a few times. The chain joins TRBV6-1 to TRBJ2-2; weak D call: TRBD2 (6 bases). CDR1 is MNHNS, CDR2 SASEGT, per germline. Trimming took off 5 bases at V and 6 bases at J, with 16 bases between the two ends. This CDR3 is 15 amino acids long. Here the CDR3 DNA reads TGTGCCAGCAGTCCACCGGGACTTTCGCCCGGGGAGCTGTTTTTT. Its translation: CASSPPGLSPGELFF.

The genes are TRBV20-1 and TRBJ1-1; D is possibly TRBD1 (6 bases). From germline, CDR1 is DFQATT and CDR2 SNEGSKA (reference sequence). CDR3 length: 16 amino acids. V was cut by 6 bases and J by 0 bases, with 20 bases left in between. In DNA, the CDR3 is TGCAGTGCGAGGGCGATAAGGGGGGTTATGAACACTGAAGCTTTCTTT. This translates into CSARAIRGVMNTEAFF.

Only a few counts were recorded for this clonotype. This chain joins TRBV5-1 and TRBJ2-7, with TRBD1 matching 8 bases. The CDR3 runs 14 residues. V dropped 2 bases and J dropped 4; count of bases not matched to a gene: 5. Looked up from germline, CDR1 is SGHRS and CDR2 is YFSETQ. The CDR3 protein is CASSFPGGKYEQYF. The CDR3 region has the DNA TGCGCCAGCAGCTTCCCAGGGGGCAAGTACGAGCAGTACTTC.

This clonotype was counted many times. The gene calls are TRBV9 and TRBJ2-7, with D perhaps TRBD2 (6 bases). Between the trimmed V and J ends, which lost 2 bases and 4 bases, there was a span of 19 bases. The CDR3 sequence is 16 residues long. Germline V CDR1 and CDR2: SGDLS, YYNGEE. The CDR3 coding sequence is TGTGCCAGCAGCGTCGGGTTGGCGGGAAATCAGTACGAGCAGTACTTC. Protein product: CASSVGLAGNQYEQYF.

The chain couples TRBV4-1 to TRBJ2-7; 10 bases map to TRBD1. CDR1 and CDR2 (germline): MGHRA, YSYEKL. After removal of 8 bases from V and 4 bases from J, the junction contained 8 bases not matched to a gene. CDR3 length equals 14 residues. The CDR3 sequence is CASEPGQGKYEQYF. CDR3 in DNA: TGCGCCAGCGAGCCGGGACAGGGGAAATACGAGCAGTACTTC.

This clonotype was found a few times. The chain carries TRBV6-5 and TRBJ2-1, with TRBD2 matching over 11 bases. CDR1 MNHEY and CDR2 SVGAGI come from the germline V gene. V gave up 6 bases and J gave up 6 bases; unmatched junction bases: 10. This CDR3 has 16 amino acids. CDR3 loop: CASRVSGRALSNEQFF. CDR3 in DNA: TGTGCCAGCAGAGTTAGCGGGAGGGCCCTCAGCAATGAGCAGTTCTTC.

The V gene is TRBV5-1, the J gene TRBJ1-1, with no clear D. From germline, CDR1 is SGHRS and CDR2 YFSETQ. Trimming removed 3 bases from V and 1 base from J, with 10 bases in between. The CDR3 covers 14 residues. The CDR3 sequence is CASSSNSKNTEAFF. For the CDR3, the DNA is TGCGCCAGCAGCTCGAACAGCAAGAACACTGAAGCTTTCTTT.

The chain uses TRBV24-1 and TRBJ1-5; the D is unclear. The V end lost 5 bases, the J end lost 4 bases, and 11 bases lay between the germline ends. Germline V lookup: CDR1 KGHDR, CDR2 SFDVKD. CDR3 size: 14 residues. CDR3 sequence: CATSGRGSNQPQHF. DNA of the CDR3: TGTGCCACCAGTGGGCGAGGGAGTAATCAGCCCCAGCATTTT.

The CDR3 here is CAWSVLGPGELFF. CDR3 coding DNA: TGTGCCTGGAGTGTACTAGGGCCCGGGGAGCTGTTTTTT. The V call is TRBV30, the J call TRBJ2-2, with D perhaps matching TRBD2 (5 bases). The ends were cut back, 0 bases at V and 6 bases at J, with 8 bases in the middle. The germline V gene encodes CDR1 GTSNPN and CDR2 SVGIG (reference sequence). The CDR3 is 13 amino acids.

DNA of the CDR3: TGTGCCAGCCGGGACTGGGTGACAGGGAGAACTGAAGCTTTCTTT. It is translated as CASRDWVTGRTEAFF. The chain employs TRBV11-2 and TRBJ1-1, with 7 bases that match TRBD1. This CDR3 is 15 amino acids long. Germline CDR1 SGHAT, CDR2 FQNNGV. V was clipped by 8 bases and J by 5 bases; unmatched bases: 14.

CDR3 in amino acids: CASSSGLPNEQFF. CDR3 in DNA: TGTGCCAGCAGCTCAGGCCTGCCCAATGAGCAGTTCTTC. V usage is TRBV7-2 and J usage is TRBJ2-1; no clear D. Trimming shortened V by 4 bases and J by 6 bases, and 10 bases separated the two germline ends. The length of the CDR3 is 13 residues. Germline V gene lookup returns CDR1 SGHTA and CDR2 FQGNSA.

The chain combines TRBV12-3 or TRBV12-4 with TRBJ1-1; the match to TRBD1 covers 7 bases. V lost 5 bases and J lost 11; bases outside the gene matches: 17. The CDR3 contains 15 residues. The CDR3 DNA reads as TGTGCCAGCAGTCTGGGGACAGTTTCCCCCGACGTGGCTTTCTTT. Protein: CASSLGTVSPDVAFF.